Sequencing of this T cell receptor (beta chain) was carried out in a study of CD8 T cells in Susac syndrome. Random hexamers were used to reverse transcribe roughly 0.45 to 1 ug of RNA. TCRdb re-analysed the immunoSEQ multiplex PCR reads in MiXCR, keeping a single row per CDR3 protein. In the table there are over 350,000 distinct CDR3 sequences, more than 80% of which are singletons. CDR3 length: 16 residues. Germline loops: CDR1 SGHAT, CDR2 FQNNGV. Trimming took off 0 bases at V and 3 bases at J, with 15 bases between the two ends. The chain joins TRBV11-2 to TRBJ2-7; D is perhaps TRBD1 (6 bases). This TCR came from a human donor with multiple sclerosis. The material sequenced was CD8+ T cells from PBMCs. This CDR3 is CASSLDTWGLHYEQYF. CDR3 in DNA: TGTGCCAGCAGCTTAGATACGTGGGGGCTACACTACGAGCAGTACTTC.